The T cell receptor (beta chain) described here comes from a study of blood T cells in healthy people across ages. Points from the study as a whole: Those diversity estimates obtained from one million T cells were thought to be underestimates. The long-lived group displayed more naive CD4+ cells, plus higher diversity, than the aged donors did.

A J-beta primer mix and a sample-barcoded 5' primer were used in a second PCR of roughly 6 to 12 cycles. Every molecule of cDNA carried a tag from a template-switch adaptor with 12 random nucleotides. TCRdb independently ran MiXCR on the 5' RACE reads; one entry per CDR3 protein. The sample holds approximately 1,000,000 distinct CDR3 sequences, 45% seen once. V gave up 0 bases and J gave up 0 bases, with 12 bases separating them. Germline CDR1 SEHNR, CDR2 FQNEAQ (reference sequence). The CDR3 is 16 amino acids. This clonotype was counted only a few times. What it recognizes is unknown. Individuals who donated were healthy Caucasians from Russia aged about 6 to 90.

The rearrangement links TRBV7-9 to TRBJ2-7, with a weak D call TRBD2 (5 bases). The sequencing sample was made of blood. This receptor was taken from an older woman in good health. The CDR3, as DNA: TGTGCCAGCAGCTTAGCCGGCCGGGATAGCTCCTACGAGCAGTACTTC. The encoded protein is CASSLAGRDSSYEQYF. Together with reference TRBV7-9 and TRBJ2-7, the CDR3 gives the full variable domain: DTGVSQNPRHKITKRGQNVTFRCDPISEHNRLYWYRQTLGQGPEFLTYFQNEAQLEKSRLLSDRFSAERPKGSFSTLEIQRTEQGDSAMYLCASSLAGRDSSYEQYFGPGTRLTVT.